The text below deals with one T cell receptor beta chain. Its antigen is currently unknown. This sample is drawn from a study of graft-versus-host responses after intestinal transplantation. This CDR3 contains 15 residues. The germline V gene has CDR1 SGHTA and CDR2 FQGNSA. Assay used: immunoSEQ multiplex PCR; TCRdb lists only in-frame clones, some missing. Seen here are some 48,000 clones, approximately 84% observed once, and the top ten hold less than 0.55%. This receptor was obtained from a human donor who was the organ donor for an intestinal transplant. Sample: unstimulated CD4+ T cells sorted from spleen or lymph node cells, taken before transplant. V is TRBV7-2 and J is TRBJ2-5; TRBD1 matches 9 bases. The DNA end is more similar to TRBJ2-7, so the J call may be wrong. Here the CDR3 DNA reads TGTGCCAGCAGTTTCTCCGGGACAGGGTACTACGAGCAGTACTTC. Its protein is CASSFSGTGYYEQYF.